The entry below gives a single TCR beta chain sequence along with its context. Its specificity is unknown. The time point denotes: newly diagnosed GD, antithyroid drugs for less than 3 months. There was RNA extracted from PBMCs, and the TCR library was made from it. The CDR3 totals 16 residues. V lost 2 bases to trimming and J lost 2 bases, with 12 bases between them. Per the germline V gene, CDR1 is MNHEY and CDR2 is SVGAGI. The sample is drawn from a study of regulatory T cells in long-lasting Graves disease. Whole-study findings and limits: There were preferences for TRBV28, TRBJ1-2 and TRBJ2-5 in persistent disease. A greater number of public clonotypes (approximately 2,700) was shared by persistent patients than by new patients (roughly 880).

The authors built TCR beta libraries using iRepertoire HTBI primers and Arm-PCR of CDR3 regions. TCRdb recomputed calls from the multiplex PCR reads with MiXCR, one row per CDR3 protein. The profile covers hundreds of thousands of distinct CDR3 sequences, with around 16% appearing a single time and 12% taken by the ten largest. The sample was also linked to a second study, of T cells in Graves' hyperthyroidism and ophthalmopathy. That work states: Uncontrolled infections, other autoimmune diseases, pregnancy or lactation led to exclusion of patients.

The clonotype originates from a young man with Graves disease. The specimen was peripheral blood mononuclear cells (PBMCs), collected at new diagnosis, from a patient treated with antithyroid drugs. V gene TRBV6-5 combines with J gene TRBJ2-2, with D tentatively TRBD2 (5 bases). The CDR3 spells CASSYGSGLNTGELFF. In DNA form, the CDR3 reads TGTGCCAGCAGTTACGGTTCTGGACTTAACACCGGGGAGCTGTTTTTT.